These 25 T cell receptor beta chains originate from one sample sequenced in a study of T cell responses to AZD1222 COVID-19 vaccine. Sequencing used immunoSEQ multiplex PCR; TCRdb keeps in-frame clones, though not all of them. The profile shows some 80,000 clones, 70% to 90% of them singletons. The source material was peripheral blood, sampled on day 0 of MenACWY control vaccination. Source of these receptors: an adult in good health.

The chain links TRBV6-2 or TRBV6-3 to TRBJ1-3; TRBD1 matches 7 bases. Germline assignment: CDR1 MNHEY and CDR2 SVGEGT. The CDR3 has 15 amino acids. V shed 6 bases, J shed 4 bases, and the junction held 9 bases outside the gene matches. The CDR3 sequence is CASSPDRVAGNTIYF. DNA of the CDR3: TGTGCCAGCAGCCCCGACAGGGTCGCCGGAAACACCATATATTTT.

This clone has just a few counts. The CDR3 loop reads CASISGGGEKLFF. CDR3 nucleotides: TGTGCCAGCATATCCGGGGGAGGGGAAAAACTGTTTTTT. The gene calls are TRBV6-5 and TRBJ1-4; perhaps TRBD1 as D (5 bases). Per the germline V gene, CDR1 is MNHEY and CDR2 is SVGAGI. V dropped 7 bases and J dropped 8 bases, with 14 bases sitting between them. The CDR3 spans 13 residues.

The CDR3 reads CASSYSRQNSGNTIYF. CDR3 bases: TGTGCCAGCAGTTACTCGAGACAAAACTCTGGAAACACCATATATTTT. The chain is built from TRBV6-5 and TRBJ1-3; unclear D gene. The CDR3 has 16 residues. V lost 0 bases, J lost 0 bases, and 9 bases lay in between. Looked up from germline, CDR1 is MNHEY and CDR2 is SVGAGI.

This clone has just one count. The gene calls are TRBV7-6 and TRBJ1-3; D is ambiguous. Germline V gives CDR1 SGHVS, CDR2 FNYEAQ. CDR3 size: 14 residues. V gave up 5 bases and J gave up 0 bases, with 8 bases separating them. CDR3 bases: TGTGCCAGCAGCCTCGGGGACTCTGGAAACACCATATATTTT. Its translation: CASSLGDSGNTIYF.

The V call is TRBV28, the J call TRBJ2-5; 7 bases are a match to TRBD1. The junction had 1 base not matched to a gene; V was cut back by 2 bases and J by 4 bases. The germline gives CDR1 MDHEN, CDR2 SYDVKM. The CDR3 loop spans 13 amino acids. CDR3 sequence: CASSLPGGETQYF. DNA for the CDR3: TGTGCCAGCAGTTTACCAGGGGGAGAGACCCAGTACTTC.

The V call is TRBV7-9, the J call TRBJ2-1, with 8 nucleotides matching TRBD2. There are 16 residues in the CDR3. CDR1 SEHNR and CDR2 FQNEAQ come from the germline V gene (reference sequence). The V segment lost 4 bases and the J segment 9 bases; nucleotides outside the gene matches: 14. The CDR3 sequence is CASSSPLAAPLSEQFF. The CDR3 region has the DNA TGTGCCAGCAGCTCCCCACTAGCGGCACCTTTAAGTGAGCAGTTCTTC.

This clone was counted a single time. The CDR3 DNA is TGTGCCTGGAGTAAAGGTCTCGGAGGCACTGAAGCTTTCTTT. This translates into CAWSKGLGGTEAFF. J is TRBJ1-1 and V is TRBV30, with unresolved D. Germline values: CDR1 GTSNPN, CDR2 SVGIG (reference sequence). Trimming removed 2 bases at V and 4 bases at J, with 14 bases between. This CDR3 spans 14 amino acids. The variable domain in full, completed from reference TRBV30 and TRBJ1-1, reads SQTIHQWPATLVQPVGSPLSLECTVEGTSNPNLYWYRQAAGRGLQLLFYSVGIGQISSEVPQNLSASRPQDRQFILSSKKLLLSDSGFYLCAWSKGLGGTEAFFGQGTRLTVV.

With regard to this clone: At the DNA level, this CDR3 is encoded by other sequences in the same sample as well. J is TRBJ1-2 and V is TRBV12-3 or TRBV12-4; D is perhaps TRBD1 (6 bases). This CDR3 contains 13 residues. V was trimmed by 6 bases and J by 4 bases, leaving 12 bases between them. In DNA, the CDR3 is TGTGCCAGCAGCCTCGACAGGACCTATGGCTACACCTTC. Translation: CASSLDRTYGYTF.

This clone was recorded a few times. This sequence joins TRBV18 and TRBJ1-1; weak D call: TRBD1 (5 bases). The germline V and J ends were trimmed by 3 bases and 1 base, with 12 bases remaining between them. In germline, CDR1 is KGHSH, CDR2 LQKENI. The CDR3 loop spans 15 amino acids. CDR3 sequence: CASSPREGTNTEAFF. The CDR3 DNA is TGTGCCAGCTCACCCCGGGAAGGGACGAACACTGAAGCTTTCTTT.

This clone showed up just once. The rearrangement uses TRBV5-1 and TRBJ2-1; the match to TRBD1 covers 7 bases. Per the germline V gene, CDR1 is SGHRS and CDR2 is YFSETQ. The junction had 8 bases not matched to a gene; V was cut back by 3 bases and J by 5 bases. The CDR3 has 15 amino acids. CDR3 nucleotide sequence: TGCGCCAGCAGCTCAGGACAGGCTGGCCACAATGAGCAGTTCTTC. Its protein product is CASSSGQAGHNEQFF.

This clone has a handful of counts. The chain couples TRBV7-9 to TRBJ1-3; tentatively, D is TRBD1 (5 bases). The CDR3 spans 15 residues. Looked up from germline, CDR1 is SEHNR and CDR2 is FQNEAQ (reference sequence). Trimming cost V 1 base and J 4 bases, with 11 bases left between them. In DNA, the CDR3 is TGTGCCAGCAGCTTAGGAGGGGTCGGCGGAAACACCATATATTTT. Its protein is CASSLGGVGGNTIYF.

The genes are TRBV5-6 and TRBJ2-3; 7 bases agree with TRBD2. The V gene end was trimmed by 0 bases and the J gene end by 5 bases; junction bases not matched to a gene: 9. The CDR3 consists of 16 residues. Germline assignment: CDR1 SGHDT and CDR2 YYEEEE. The CDR3 region has the DNA TGTGCCAGCAGCTTGGAGCCAAGCGGGGCGAAAGATACGCAGTATTTT. Protein sequence: CASSLEPSGAKDTQYF.

The V and J genes are TRBV18 and TRBJ2-2; tentative D call: TRBD1 (5 bases). The CDR3 is made up of 15 amino acids. V shed 5 bases and J shed 3 bases, with 13 bases lying between them. The germline V gene encodes CDR1 KGHSH and CDR2 LQKENI. Here the CDR3 DNA reads TGTGCCAGCTCAGCTCAGGACATATACACCGGGGAGCTGTTTTTT. This translates into CASSAQDIYTGELFF.

This clone has just one count. The chain recombines TRBV5-1 with TRBJ1-2; TRBD1 matches at 7 bases. Germline values: CDR1 SGHRS, CDR2 YFSETQ. The CDR3 consists of 13 residues. V lost 5 bases and J lost 2; bases outside the gene matches: 3. CDR3 loop: CASSTDRNYGYTF. For the CDR3, the DNA is TGCGCCAGCAGTACGGACAGGAACTATGGCTACACCTTC.

The V gene is TRBV19, the J gene TRBJ1-4; unclear D gene. The germline gives CDR1 LNHDA, CDR2 SQIVND (reference sequence). The CDR3 loop spans 17 amino acids. V was cut by 3 bases and J by 8 bases, with 22 bases left in between. CDR3 DNA sequence: TGTGCCAGTAGTATGCTCGGAGGATTCGTCGGTAAGGAAAAACTGTTTTTT. Protein sequence: CASSMLGGFVGKEKLFF.

This clone turned up a few times. V gene TRBV30 combines with J gene TRBJ1-4, with D perhaps matching TRBD1 (5 bases). The CDR3 extends over 14 amino acids. Trimming took 7 bases from V and 0 from J, leaving 12 bases between them. Germline CDR1 is GTSNPN and CDR2 is SVGIG (reference sequence). The CDR3 DNA reads as TGTGCCTCGGGTGGGGACTCAACTAATGAAAAACTGTTTTTT. It encodes CASGGDSTNEKLFF. The full variable domain, completed using reference TRBV30 and TRBJ1-4, is SQTIHQWPATLVQPVGSPLSLECTVEGTSNPNLYWYRQAAGRGLQLLFYSVGIGQISSEVPQNLSASRPQDRQFILSSKKLLLSDSGFYLCASGGDSTNEKLFFGSGTQLSVL.

The chain combines TRBV4-1 with TRBJ1-2; no clear D. Trimming stripped 1 base from V and 6 bases from J, with 12 bases between. The CDR3 contains 14 residues. Germline V lookup: CDR1 MGHRA, CDR2 YSYEKL. This CDR3 is CASSQAQGDNGYTF. CDR3 DNA: TGCGCCAGCAGCCAAGCTCAAGGAGACAATGGCTACACCTTC.

The chain links TRBV6-4 to TRBJ1-4; weak D call: TRBD1 (5 bases). This CDR3 contains 11 residues. Trimming cost V 11 bases and J 11 bases, with 15 bases left between them. Germline CDR1 reads MRHNA; CDR2 reads SNTAGT. CDR3 nucleotide sequence: TGTGCCCCCGCGAGGGGCTTGAAACTGTTTTTT. Translated: CAPARGLKLFF.

The CDR3 nucleotides are TGTGCCATCAAACGCCTAGAAAAACTGTTTTTT. Translated, it gives CAIKRLEKLFF. The chain employs TRBV21-1 and TRBJ1-4. TRBV21-1 is marked as a pseudogene. The CDR3 loop spans 11 amino acids.

The rearrangement joins TRBV7-9 to TRBJ1-2, with D perhaps TRBD1 (5 bases). The CDR3 runs to 10 residues. The V gene lost 4 bases and the J gene lost 8 bases, with 5 bases spanning the gap. Per the germline V gene, CDR1 is SEHNR and CDR2 is FQNEAQ (reference sequence). CDR3 amino acids: CASSWGGYTF. DNA of the CDR3: TGTGCCAGCAGCTGGGGCGGCTACACCTTC.

The chain carries TRBV19 and TRBJ2-2; no reliable D call. V was clipped by 5 bases and J by 8 bases, with 12 bases between them. The CDR3 is made up of 13 amino acids. CDR1 and CDR2 from the germline V gene are LNHDA and SQIVND (reference sequence). This chain's CDR3 is CASSAIPMGELFF. The CDR3 region has the DNA TGTGCCAGTAGTGCTATACCCATGGGGGAGCTGTTTTTT.

V gene TRBV5-5 combines with J gene TRBJ1-1; 7 nucleotides align to TRBD1. Germline lookup yields CDR1 SGHKS and CDR2 YYEKEE (reference sequence). Trimming cost V 4 bases and J 4 bases; bases outside gene matches: 10. This CDR3 contains 15 residues. Written as DNA, the CDR3 is TGTGCCAGCAGCCTATCGACAGGGTTCGGCACTGAAGCTTTCTTT. Protein sequence: CASSLSTGFGTEAFF.

This clone was recorded a few times. The chain recombines TRBV12-5 with TRBJ1-2, with D uncertain. V was trimmed by 6 bases and J by 0 bases, leaving 8 bases between them. This CDR3 comprises 13 residues. CDR1 LGHNT and CDR2 FRNRAP come from the germline V gene. The CDR3 is CASGTVSNYGYTF. CDR3 nucleotide sequence: TGTGCTAGTGGGACCGTATCTAACTATGGCTACACCTTC.

For this clone: An end of the junction differs from the germline gene, which may be a read error. The chain couples TRBV5-1 to TRBJ2-3; 8 bases fit TRBD2. The CDR3 extends over 15 amino acids. Per germline, CDR1 SGHRS and CDR2 YFSETQ. This CDR3 is CARSLAGGGTDTQYF. The DNA of the CDR3 is TGCGCCCGCAGCTTGGCCGGGGGGGGCACAGATACGCAGTATTTT.

The gene calls are TRBV9 and TRBJ2-2; TRBD2 aligns across 8 bases. The CDR3 runs 15 residues. With V trimmed by 0 bases and J by 6 bases, 4 bases remained unmatched. In germline, CDR1 is SGDLS, CDR2 YYNGEE. The CDR3 loop is CASSVAGGRAGELFF. Written as DNA, the CDR3 is TGTGCCAGCAGCGTAGCGGGGGGGCGCGCCGGGGAGCTGTTTTTT. The whole variable domain, remainder taken from reference TRBV9 and TRBJ2-2, is DSGVTQTPKHLITATGQRVTLRCSPRSGDLSVYWYQQSLDQGLQFLIQYYNGEERAKGNILERFSAQQFPDLHSELNLSSLELGDSALYFCASSVAGGRAGELFFGEGSRLTVL.